These 9 T cell receptor beta chains were sequenced from one sample in a study of T cells in localized non-small cell lung cancer. TCRdb keeps only in-frame clones here, not all; method: immunoSEQ multiplex PCR. The data contain around 4,400 clones, about 29% of them singletons. Sequencing was performed on lung tumor tissue, taken before any cancer treatment. These TCRs come from a male donor aged 60 or over with stage I lung adenocarcinoma.

The chain joins TRBV29-1 to TRBJ2-7; TRBD1 aligns across 8 bases. CDR1 SQVTM and CDR2 ANQGSEA come from the germline V gene. The ends lost 4 bases at V and 2 bases at J; junction bases unmatched: 7. The CDR3 consists of 14 residues. Here the CDR3 DNA reads TGCAGCGTTGTCTTAGGGGACAGGACCTACGAGCAGTACTTC. It is translated as CSVVLGDRTYEQYF.

This clone came up a few times. The chain carries TRBV11-3 and TRBJ2-7; 9 positions agree with TRBD1. Germline assignment: CDR1 SGHNT and CDR2 YENEEA. The CDR3 covers 14 residues. The junction had 6 bases not matched to a gene; V was cut back by 6 bases and J by 3 bases. CDR3 sequence reads: CASSWDRAGYEQYF. The CDR3, as DNA: TGTGCCAGCAGTTGGGACAGGGCCGGCTACGAGCAGTACTTC.

This clone has only a few counts. CDR3 sequence reads: CASSLSLRHENTEAFF. DNA for the CDR3: TGTGCCAGCAGCTTATCGCTTCGACACGAGAACACTGAAGCTTTCTTT. The chain couples TRBV11-3 to TRBJ1-1; unclear D gene. There are 16 residues in the CDR3. Germline V lookup: CDR1 SGHNT, CDR2 YENEEA. Trimming shortened V by 2 bases and J by 1 base, and 14 bases separated the two germline ends.

In this sample, this clone turned up once. V is TRBV30 and J is TRBJ1-5, with D unresolved. V shed 1 base and J shed 3 bases, with 4 bases lying between them. Germline CDR1 GTSNPN, CDR2 SVGIG (reference sequence). The CDR3 loop spans 12 amino acids. In DNA form, the CDR3 reads TGTGCCTGGAGTGGGACCAATCAGCCCCAGCATTTT. This sequence encodes CAWSGTNQPQHF.

This chain links TRBV29-1 with TRBJ2-7; 9 positions agree with TRBD1. V gave up 3 bases and J gave up 3 bases; unmatched junction bases: 3. Germline lookup yields CDR1 SQVTM and CDR2 ANQGSEA. The CDR3 is made up of 13 amino acids. As DNA, the CDR3 is TGCAGCGTTGAGGGACAGGGCGGCTACGAGCAGTACTTC. It specifies CSVEGQGGYEQYF.

The chain uses TRBV29-1 and TRBJ2-7; D gene unclear. Germline lookup yields CDR1 SQVTM and CDR2 ANQGSEA. CDR3 length equals 14 residues. V was shortened by 2 bases and J by 3 bases, with 14 bases between the two germline ends. The CDR3 DNA reads as TGCAGCGTTGAAATCTCCTTCCCCCTCTACGAGCAGTACTTC. Its protein product is CSVEISFPLYEQYF.

By its share, this clone is medium-sized. CDR3 region: CASVEGGRPSEQYF. The CDR3 coding sequence is TGTGCCAGCGTTGAGGGGGGACGACCCTCCGAGCAGTACTTC. The chain couples TRBV9 to TRBJ2-7, with D perhaps TRBD1 or TRBD2 (6 bases each). V shed 7 bases and J shed 6 bases, with 20 bases lying between them. The CDR3 has 14 residues. The germline gives CDR1 SGDLS, CDR2 YYNGEE.

This chain connects TRBV28 to TRBJ2-1; TRBD2 aligns across 9 bases. Germline CDR1 reads MDHEN; CDR2 reads SYDVKM. With 7 bases clipped from V and 8 bases from J, the junction kept 27 bases outside the gene matches. The CDR3 is 20 amino acids. The DNA of the CDR3 is TGTGCCAGCACGGGTCTCCAGCTGGGGCTAGCGGGGATAACAATCGATGAGCAGTTCTTC. It is translated as CASTGLQLGLAGITIDEQFF.

Relative to its sample, this clone is medium-sized. The rearrangement links TRBV19 to TRBJ2-1, with D perhaps matching TRBD2 (5 bases). Trimming removed 8 bases from V and 12 bases from J, with 17 bases in between. Germline assignment: CDR1 LNHDA and CDR2 SQIVND (reference sequence). The CDR3 spans 12 residues. CDR3 sequence (DNA): TGTGCCAGTGGCTCACTAGACCGTGGGCAGTTCTTC. Translating gives CASGSLDRGQFF.